This T cell receptor (beta chain) emerged from a study of T-cell memory formation after mild COVID-19. General observations from the study: Confirmation of SARS-CoV-2 specificity was lacking for second-wave clones peaking day 37. Several responding clones turned up in pre-infection memory, indicating that cross-reactive memory may have taken part. Clones that shrank (day 15 to 85) were balanced CD4/CD8, whereas later expanders leaned CD4+.

TCR alpha and TCR beta cDNA libraries carrying sample barcodes and UMIs were produced by 5'RACE using constant-segment primers. Via MiXCR, TCRdb re-called the 5' RACE reads, giving one row per CDR3 protein. The sample has approximately 500,000 distinct CDR3 sequences; about 23% are singletons. A word on this clonotype: The target antigen is unknown.

This CDR3 is 14 amino acids long. Trimming cost V 3 bases and J 0 bases, with 6 bases left between them. This TCR was recovered from an adult woman who had mild COVID-19 (a few samples of this study predate the infection). Cell type and time point are not known. The chain employs TRBV12-3 or TRBV12-4 and TRBJ1-5; D gene unclear. Material for sequencing was PBMCs or a T cell subset sorted from them (not recorded which). The CDR3 coding sequence is TGTGCCAGCAGTTTCTCTCATAGCAATCAGCCCCAGCATTTT. Amino acids: CASSFSHSNQPQHF.